This T cell receptor beta chain emerged from a study of technical replicates of blood from a handful of donors. This clone turned up a few times. Measured with immunoSEQ multiplex PCR; TCRdb has only the in-frame clones, and not every one. The profile shows 55,000 to 85,000 clones, approximately 96% of them singletons. The TCR sequence derives from a human donor in good health. Specimen: T cells isolated from PBMCs.

CDR3 loop: CASSFTSGSLPQYF. In DNA form, the CDR3 reads TGTGCCAGCAGTTTCACTAGCGGGTCCCTGCCGCAGTACTTC. V usage is TRBV27 and J usage is TRBJ2-7; 9 positions agree with TRBD2. The V gene's germline CDR1 is MNHEY and CDR2 SMNVEV (reference sequence). CDR3 size: 14 residues. With 3 bases clipped from V and 9 bases from J, the junction kept 9 bases outside the gene matches.